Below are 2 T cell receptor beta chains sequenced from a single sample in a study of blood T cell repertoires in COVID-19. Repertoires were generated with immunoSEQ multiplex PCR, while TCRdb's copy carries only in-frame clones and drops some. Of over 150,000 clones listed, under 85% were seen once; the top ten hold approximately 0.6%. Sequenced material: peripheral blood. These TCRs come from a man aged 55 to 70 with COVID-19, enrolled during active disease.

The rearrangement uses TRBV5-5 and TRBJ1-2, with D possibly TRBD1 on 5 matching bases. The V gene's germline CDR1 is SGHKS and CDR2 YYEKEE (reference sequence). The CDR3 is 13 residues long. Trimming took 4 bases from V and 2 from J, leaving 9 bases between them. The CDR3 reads CASSRAGNYGYTF. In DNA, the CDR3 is TGTGCCAGCAGCCGGGCAGGGAACTATGGCTACACCTTC.

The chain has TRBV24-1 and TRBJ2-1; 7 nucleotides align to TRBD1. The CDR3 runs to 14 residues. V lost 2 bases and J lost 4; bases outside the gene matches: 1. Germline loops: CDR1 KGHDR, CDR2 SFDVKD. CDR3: CATSDWTGYNEQFF. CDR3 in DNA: TGTGCCACCAGTGATTGGACAGGTTACAATGAGCAGTTCTTC.